The present T cell receptor (beta chain) was sequenced within a study of cytomegalovirus exposure and HLA in healthy donors. Amplification used 60 Vbeta primers and 13 Jbeta primers. Generated by immunoSEQ multiplex PCR, the TCRdb table keeps only in-frame clones and is missing some. The sample carries 130,000 to 150,000 clones, roughly 80% recorded once. Study observations and caveats: Judged likely to be a sequencing artifact was a cluster of highly shared sequence variants.

Remarks on this clone: Its antigen is unidentified. The junction differs from germline at one of its ends, possibly a read error.

There are 13 residues in the CDR3. Germline values: CDR1 SEHNR, CDR2 FQNEAQ (reference sequence). The TCR originated in a man in his forties or fifties in good health and CMV-seropositive. The material sequenced was PBMCs. This chain joins TRBV7-9 and TRBJ2-1; possible D gene TRBD1, 6 bases. The CDR3 nucleotides are TGTTCCAGCAGCTTAGCAGGGGCGAATGAGCAGTTCTTC. Protein product: CSSSLAGANEQFF. Full variable domain (outside the CDR3, taken from reference TRBV7-9 and TRBJ2-1): DTGVSQNPRHKITKRGQNVTFRCDPISEHNRLYWYRQTLGQGPEFLTYFQNEAQLEKSRLLSDRFSAERPKGSFSTLEIQRTEQGDSAMYLCSSSLAGANEQFFGPGTRLTVL.